This T cell receptor beta chain came from a study of cytomegalovirus exposure and HLA in healthy donors. Note on this clone: Its antigen remains unidentified.

Amplification used 60 Vbeta primers and 13 Jbeta primers. Produced via immunoSEQ multiplex PCR; TCRdb's table is partial and in-frame only. The table includes hundreds of thousands of clones, over 80% detected once. The CDR3 contains 13 residues. J lost 8 bases, V lost 7 bases, and 3 bases had no gene match. The germline V gene encodes CDR1 WSHSY and CDR2 SAAADI. Notes on the study in general: Sequencing had likely introduced a cluster of highly shared sequence variants as an artifact. The authors enumerated some 170 TCR beta chains as linked to cytomegalovirus.

Each donor's status was that of a healthy bone marrow donor. This clonotype was obtained from a boy aged 2 to 10 in good health and CMV-seronegative. Material: PBMCs. The chain employs TRBV10-2 and TRBJ1-3; 12 bases agree with TRBD1. CDR3 in amino acids: CASTGTGGDTIYF. The CDR3 coding sequence is TGCGCCAGCACCGGGACAGGGGGCGACACCATATATTTT.